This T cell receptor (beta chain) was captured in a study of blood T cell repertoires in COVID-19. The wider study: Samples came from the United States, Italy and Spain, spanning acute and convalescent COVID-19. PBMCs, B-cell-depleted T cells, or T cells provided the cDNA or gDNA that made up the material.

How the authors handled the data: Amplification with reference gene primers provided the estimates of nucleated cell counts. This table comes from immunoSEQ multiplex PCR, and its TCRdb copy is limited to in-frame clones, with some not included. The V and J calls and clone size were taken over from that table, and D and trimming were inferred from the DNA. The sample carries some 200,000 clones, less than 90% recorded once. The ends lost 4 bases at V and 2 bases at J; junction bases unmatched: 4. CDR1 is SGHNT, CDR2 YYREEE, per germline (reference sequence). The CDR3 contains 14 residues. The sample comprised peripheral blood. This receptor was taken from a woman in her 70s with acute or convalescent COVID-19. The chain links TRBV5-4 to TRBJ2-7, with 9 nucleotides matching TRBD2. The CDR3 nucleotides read TGTGCCAGCAGCCGGGCGGGAGGGACCTACGAGCAGTACTTC. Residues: CASSRAGGTYEQYF.